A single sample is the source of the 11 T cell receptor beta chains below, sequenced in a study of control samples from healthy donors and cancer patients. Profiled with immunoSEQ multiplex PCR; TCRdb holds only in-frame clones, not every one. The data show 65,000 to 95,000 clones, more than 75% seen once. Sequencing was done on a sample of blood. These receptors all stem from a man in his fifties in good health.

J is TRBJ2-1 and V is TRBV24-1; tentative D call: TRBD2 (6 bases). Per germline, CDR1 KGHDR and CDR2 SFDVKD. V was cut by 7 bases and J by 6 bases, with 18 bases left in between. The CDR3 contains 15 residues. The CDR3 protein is CATRPSGAGINEQFF. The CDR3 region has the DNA TGTGCCACCAGACCGAGTGGGGCGGGAATCAATGAGCAGTTCTTC.

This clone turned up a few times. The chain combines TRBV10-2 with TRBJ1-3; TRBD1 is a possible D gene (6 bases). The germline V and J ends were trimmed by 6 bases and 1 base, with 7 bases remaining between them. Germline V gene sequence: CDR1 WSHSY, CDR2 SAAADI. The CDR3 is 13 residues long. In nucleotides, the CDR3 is TGCGCCAGCAGACAGGGATCTGGAAACACCATATATTTT. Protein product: CASRQGSGNTIYF.

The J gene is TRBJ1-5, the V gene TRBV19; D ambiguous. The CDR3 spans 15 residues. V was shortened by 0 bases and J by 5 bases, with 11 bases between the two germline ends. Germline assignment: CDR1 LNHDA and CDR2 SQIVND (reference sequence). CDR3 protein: CASSIEGRPYQPQHF. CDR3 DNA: TGTGCCAGTAGTATAGAGGGCAGACCCTATCAGCCCCAGCATTTT.

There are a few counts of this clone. The CDR3 loop is CASSIRDLIDEQFF. The CDR3 nucleotides read TGTGCCAGCAGTATCCGGGACTTAATTGATGAGCAGTTCTTC. This rearrangement joins TRBV2 to TRBJ2-1; D is possibly TRBD2 (6 bases). The CDR3 contains 14 residues. Germline V CDR1 and CDR2: SNHLY, FYNNEI. Trimming cost V 5 bases and J 8 bases, with 16 bases left between them.

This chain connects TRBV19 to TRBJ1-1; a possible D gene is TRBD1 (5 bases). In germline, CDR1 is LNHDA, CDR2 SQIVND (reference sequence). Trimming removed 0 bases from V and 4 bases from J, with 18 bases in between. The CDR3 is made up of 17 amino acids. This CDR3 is CASSIDPLGTWGTEAFF. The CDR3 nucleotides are TGTGCCAGTAGTATAGATCCCTTAGGGACTTGGGGCACTGAAGCTTTCTTT.

The CDR3 coding sequence is TGTGCCTGGAGTGTAACGGCTCAGGGGTATGAAAAACTGTTTTTT. Its translation is CAWSVTAQGYEKLFF. V usage is TRBV30 and J usage is TRBJ1-4; the D gene is possibly TRBD1 (6 bases). The CDR3 runs 15 residues. Germline assignment: CDR1 GTSNPN and CDR2 SVGIG (reference sequence). The V gene lost 0 bases and the J gene lost 6 bases, with 14 bases spanning the gap.

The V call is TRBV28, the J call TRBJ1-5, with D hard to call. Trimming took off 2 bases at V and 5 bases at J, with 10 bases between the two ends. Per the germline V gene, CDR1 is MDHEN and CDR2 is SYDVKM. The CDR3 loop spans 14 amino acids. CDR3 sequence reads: CASSLPQSHQPQHF. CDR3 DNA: TGTGCCAGCAGTTTACCCCAGTCTCATCAGCCCCAGCATTTT.

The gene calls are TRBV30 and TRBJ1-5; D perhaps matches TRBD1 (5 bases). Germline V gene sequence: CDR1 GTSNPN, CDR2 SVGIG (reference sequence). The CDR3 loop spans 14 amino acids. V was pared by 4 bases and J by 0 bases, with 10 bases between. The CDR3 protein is CAWTQGNSNQPQHF. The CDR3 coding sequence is TGTGCCTGGACTCAGGGAAATAGCAATCAGCCCCAGCATTTT. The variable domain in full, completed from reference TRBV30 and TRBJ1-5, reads SQTIHQWPATLVQPVGSPLSLECTVEGTSNPNLYWYRQAAGRGLQLLFYSVGIGQISSEVPQNLSASRPQDRQFILSSKKLLLSDSGFYLCAWTQGNSNQPQHFGDGTRLSIL.

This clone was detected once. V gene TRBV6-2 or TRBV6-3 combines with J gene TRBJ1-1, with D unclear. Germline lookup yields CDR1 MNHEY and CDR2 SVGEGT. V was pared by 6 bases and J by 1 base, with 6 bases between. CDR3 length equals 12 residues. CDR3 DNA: TGTGCCAGCAGCGTCGAGAACACTGAAGCTTTCTTT. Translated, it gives CASSVENTEAFF.

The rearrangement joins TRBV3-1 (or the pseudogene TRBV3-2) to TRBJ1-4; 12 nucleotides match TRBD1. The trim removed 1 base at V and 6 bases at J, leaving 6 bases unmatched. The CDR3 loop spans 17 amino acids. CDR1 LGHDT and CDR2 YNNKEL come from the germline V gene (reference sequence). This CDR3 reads CASSQGGDRGRDEKLFF. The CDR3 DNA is TGTGCCAGCAGCCAAGGTGGGGACAGGGGGCGTGATGAAAAACTGTTTTTT.

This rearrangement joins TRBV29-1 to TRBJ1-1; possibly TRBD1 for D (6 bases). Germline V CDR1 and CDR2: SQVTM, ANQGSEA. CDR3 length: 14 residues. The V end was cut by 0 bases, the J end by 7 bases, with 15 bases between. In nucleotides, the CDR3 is TGCAGCGTTGAAGATCGGAGGGGGGCAGATGAAGCTTTCTTT. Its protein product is CSVEDRRGADEAFF.